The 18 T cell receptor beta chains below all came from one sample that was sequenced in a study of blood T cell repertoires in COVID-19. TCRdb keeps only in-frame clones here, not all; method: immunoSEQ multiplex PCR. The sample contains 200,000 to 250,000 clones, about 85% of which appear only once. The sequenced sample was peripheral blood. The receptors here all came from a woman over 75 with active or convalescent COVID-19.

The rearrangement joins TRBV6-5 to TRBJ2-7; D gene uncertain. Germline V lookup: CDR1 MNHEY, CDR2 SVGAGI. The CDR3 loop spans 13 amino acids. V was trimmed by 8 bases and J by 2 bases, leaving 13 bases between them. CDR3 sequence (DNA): TGTGCCAGCCGTAGTACAACTACCTACGAGCAGTACTTC. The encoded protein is CASRSTTTYEQYF.

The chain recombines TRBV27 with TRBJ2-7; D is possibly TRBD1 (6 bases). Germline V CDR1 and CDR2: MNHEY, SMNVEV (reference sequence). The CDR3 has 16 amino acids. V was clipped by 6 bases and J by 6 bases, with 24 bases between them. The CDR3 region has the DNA TGTGCCAGCAGCAAGAATAACAGGGAGTTCGGGACCGAGCAGTACTTC. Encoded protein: CASSKNNREFGTEQYF.

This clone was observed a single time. In nucleotides, the CDR3 is TGTGCCAGCAGCTTAGTAGGGACTAGCGTCACAGATACGCAGTATTTT. Translated: CASSLVGTSVTDTQYF. This rearrangement joins TRBV7-2 to TRBJ2-3, with 10 bases matching TRBD2. CDR1 and CDR2 from the germline V gene are SGHTA and FQGNSA. Unmatched junction bases numbered 3, after V lost 1 base and J lost 2 bases. CDR3 length equals 16 residues.

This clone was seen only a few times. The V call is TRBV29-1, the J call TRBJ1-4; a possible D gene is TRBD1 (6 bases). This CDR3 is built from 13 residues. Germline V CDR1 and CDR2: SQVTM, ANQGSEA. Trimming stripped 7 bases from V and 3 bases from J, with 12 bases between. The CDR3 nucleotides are TGCAGCGCACAGGGATCGGCTAATGAAAAACTGTTTTTT. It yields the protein CSAQGSANEKLFF.

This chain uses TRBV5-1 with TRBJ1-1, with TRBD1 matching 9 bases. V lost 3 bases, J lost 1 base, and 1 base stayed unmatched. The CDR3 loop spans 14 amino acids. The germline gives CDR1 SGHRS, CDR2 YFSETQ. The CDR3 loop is CASSWDRANTEAFF. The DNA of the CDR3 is TGCGCCAGCAGCTGGGACAGGGCGAACACTGAAGCTTTCTTT.

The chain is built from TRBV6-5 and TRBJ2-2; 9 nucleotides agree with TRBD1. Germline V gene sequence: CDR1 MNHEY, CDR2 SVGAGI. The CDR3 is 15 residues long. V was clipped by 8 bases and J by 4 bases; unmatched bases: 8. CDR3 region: CASQTRQGGTGELFF. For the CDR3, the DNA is TGTGCCAGCCAGACTAGACAGGGGGGCACCGGGGAGCTGTTTTTT.

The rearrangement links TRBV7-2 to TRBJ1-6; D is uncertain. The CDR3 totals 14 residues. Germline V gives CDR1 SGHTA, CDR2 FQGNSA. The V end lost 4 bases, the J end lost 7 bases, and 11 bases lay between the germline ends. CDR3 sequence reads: CASSSNLRNSPLHF. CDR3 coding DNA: TGTGCCAGCAGCTCAAATCTGAGAAATTCACCCCTCCACTTT.

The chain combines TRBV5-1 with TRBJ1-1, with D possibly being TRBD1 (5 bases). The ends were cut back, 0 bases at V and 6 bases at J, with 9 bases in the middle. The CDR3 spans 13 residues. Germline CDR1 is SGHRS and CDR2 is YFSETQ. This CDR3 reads CASSLDPGAEAFF. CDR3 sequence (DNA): TGCGCCAGCAGCTTGGACCCGGGGGCTGAAGCTTTCTTT.

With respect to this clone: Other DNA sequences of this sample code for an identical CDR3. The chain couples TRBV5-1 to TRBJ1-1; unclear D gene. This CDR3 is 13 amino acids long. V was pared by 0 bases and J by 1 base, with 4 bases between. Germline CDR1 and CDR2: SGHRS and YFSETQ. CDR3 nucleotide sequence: TGCGCCAGCAGCTTGGCCGGGAACACTGAAGCTTTCTTT. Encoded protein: CASSLAGNTEAFF.

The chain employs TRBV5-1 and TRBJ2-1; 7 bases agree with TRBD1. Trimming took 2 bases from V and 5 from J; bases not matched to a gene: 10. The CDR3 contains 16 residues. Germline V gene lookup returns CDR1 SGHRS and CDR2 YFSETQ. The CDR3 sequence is CASSLGQADGHNEQFF. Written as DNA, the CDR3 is TGCGCCAGCAGCTTAGGACAGGCGGACGGGCACAATGAGCAGTTCTTC. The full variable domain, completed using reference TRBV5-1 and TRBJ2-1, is KAGVTQTPRYLIKTRGQQVTLSCSPISGHRSVSWYQQTPGQGLQFLFEYFSETQRNKGNFPGRFSGRQFSNSRSEMNVSTLELGDSALYLCASSLGQADGHNEQFFGPGTRLTVL.

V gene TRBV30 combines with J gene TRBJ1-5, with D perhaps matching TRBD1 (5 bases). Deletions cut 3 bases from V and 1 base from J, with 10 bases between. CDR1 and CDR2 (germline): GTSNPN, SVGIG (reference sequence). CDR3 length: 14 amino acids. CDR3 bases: TGTGCCTGGAGCAGGGAGGGGAGCAATCAGCCCCAGCATTTT. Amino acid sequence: CAWSREGSNQPQHF.

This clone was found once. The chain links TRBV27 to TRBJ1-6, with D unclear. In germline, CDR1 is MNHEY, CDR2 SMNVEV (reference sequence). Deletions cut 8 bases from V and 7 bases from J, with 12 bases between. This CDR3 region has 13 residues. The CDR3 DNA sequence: TGTGCCAGCCGCTGGACGGGGAATTCACCCCTCCACTTT. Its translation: CASRWTGNSPLHF.

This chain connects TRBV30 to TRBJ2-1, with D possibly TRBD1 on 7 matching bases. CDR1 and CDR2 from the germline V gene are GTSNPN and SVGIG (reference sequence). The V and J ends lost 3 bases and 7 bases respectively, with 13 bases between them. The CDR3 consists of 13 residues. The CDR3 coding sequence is TGTGCCTGGAGATCTTCAGGGGGGAATGAGCAGTTCTTC. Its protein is CAWRSSGGNEQFF.

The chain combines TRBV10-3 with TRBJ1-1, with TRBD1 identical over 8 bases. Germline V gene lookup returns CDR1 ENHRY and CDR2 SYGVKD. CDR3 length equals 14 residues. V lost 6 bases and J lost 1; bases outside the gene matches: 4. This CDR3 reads CAISLQGGNTEAFF. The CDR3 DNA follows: TGTGCCATCAGCCTACAGGGGGGGAACACTGAAGCTTTCTTT.

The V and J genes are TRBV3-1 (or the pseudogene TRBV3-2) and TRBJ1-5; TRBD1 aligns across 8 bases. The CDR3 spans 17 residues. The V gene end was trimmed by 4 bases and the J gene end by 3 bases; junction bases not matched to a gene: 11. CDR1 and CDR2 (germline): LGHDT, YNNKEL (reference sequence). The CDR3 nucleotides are TGTGCCAGCAGCCCGGGGGCCGACAGGGGCTACAATCAGCCCCAGCATTTT. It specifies CASSPGADRGYNQPQHF.

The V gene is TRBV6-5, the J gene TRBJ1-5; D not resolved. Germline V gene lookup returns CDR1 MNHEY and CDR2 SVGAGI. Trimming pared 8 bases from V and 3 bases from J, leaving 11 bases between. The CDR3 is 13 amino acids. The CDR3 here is CASRSRINQPQHF. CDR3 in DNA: TGTGCCAGCCGGAGTCGGATCAATCAGCCCCAGCATTTT.

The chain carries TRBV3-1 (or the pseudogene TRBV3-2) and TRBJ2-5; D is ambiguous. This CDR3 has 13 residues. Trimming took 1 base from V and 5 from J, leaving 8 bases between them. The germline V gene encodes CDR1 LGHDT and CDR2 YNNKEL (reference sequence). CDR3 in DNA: TGTGCCAGCAGCCAAGCCCTCAGGGAGACCCAGTACTTC. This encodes CASSQALRETQYF.

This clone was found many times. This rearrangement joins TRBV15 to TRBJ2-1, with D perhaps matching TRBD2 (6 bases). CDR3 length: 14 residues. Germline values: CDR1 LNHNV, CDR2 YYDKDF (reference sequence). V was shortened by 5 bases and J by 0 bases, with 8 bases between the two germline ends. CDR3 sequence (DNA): TGTGCCACCAGCGGGGGGTCCTCCTACAATGAGCAGTTCTTC. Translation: CATSGGSSYNEQFF.